This is a list of T cell receptor beta chains from one sample in a study of cytomegalovirus exposure and HLA in healthy donors. Data came from immunoSEQ multiplex PCR; TCRdb stores just in-frame clones and leaves some out. Of approximately 140,000 clones listed, 60% to 80% were seen once; the top ten hold about 1%. Sequencing used PBMCs. These TCRs come from a woman in her fifties or sixties in good health and CMV-seronegative. Both conserved end residues are part of each CDR3.

v_gene	j_gene	CDR3aa
TRBV15	TRBJ1-4	CATSADPGTVGEKLFF
TRBV5-1	TRBJ1-2	CASSPGGDISNYGYTF
TRBV27	TRBJ1-5	CASSSQGARQPQHF
TRBV5-1	TRBJ1-6	CASSLQGRDNSPLHF
TRBV4-2	TRBJ1-4	CASSQARDATNEKLFF
TRBV6-6	TRBJ1-1	CASSFPSPGGNTEAFF
TRBV28	TRBJ1-2	CASSSGQVYGYTF
TRBV19	TRBJ1-2	CASNRDRGDYGYTF
TRBV2	TRBJ1-1	CASSDQGPNTEAFF
TRBV28	TRBJ2-1	CASSFTGRQPTSYNEQFF
TRBV7-2	TRBJ1-1	CASSLRLGEGWAAFF
TRBV5-4	TRBJ2-6	CASRPTGTGFSGANVLTF
TRBV7-2	TRBJ1-3	CASSYRLGSSGNTIYF
TRBV19	TRBJ2-2	CASLTGTTNTGELFF
TRBV28	TRBJ1-1	CASRTGTGVFF